The source of this T cell receptor (beta chain) is a study of blood T cell repertoires in COVID-19. The data were produced by immunoSEQ multiplex PCR, yet TCRdb's version contains in-frame clones alone and is incomplete. The sample records roughly 30,000 clones, around 73% being singletons. The CDR3 contains 15 residues. V was clipped by 1 base and J by 1 base, with 10 bases between them. The germline V gene has CDR1 LNHDA and CDR2 SQIVND (reference sequence). The material sequenced was peripheral blood. The receptor's source is a woman aged 60-70 years with acute or convalescent COVID-19. This chain joins TRBV19 and TRBJ1-1; D is uncertain. The CDR3 loop reads CASSIGYAGNTEAFF. CDR3 DNA: TGTGCCAGTAGTATAGGGTACGCAGGGAACACTGAAGCTTTCTTT.